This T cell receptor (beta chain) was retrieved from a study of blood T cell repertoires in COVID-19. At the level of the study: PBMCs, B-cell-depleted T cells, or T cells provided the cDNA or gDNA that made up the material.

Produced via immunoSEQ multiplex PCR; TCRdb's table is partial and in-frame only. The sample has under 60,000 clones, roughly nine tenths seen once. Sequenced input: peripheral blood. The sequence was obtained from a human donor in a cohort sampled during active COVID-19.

In DNA, the CDR3 is TGTGCCAGCAGCTTGGTCCTAGCGGGAGGAACAGATACGCAGTATTTT. This codes for CASSLVLAGGTDTQYF. This chain links TRBV5-4 with TRBJ2-3; the match to TRBD2 covers 11 bases. The V and J ends lost 0 bases and 3 bases, in that order; junction bases with no gene match: 3. Germline CDR1 reads SGHNT; CDR2 reads YYREEE (reference sequence). The CDR3 extends over 16 amino acids.